The sequence of this TCR beta chain was determined in a study of monozygotic twins with inflammatory bowel disease. The CDR3 consists of 15 residues. CDR1 and CDR2 (germline): MNHEY, SMNVEV (reference sequence). TCRdb reprocessed the 5' RACE reads and stores each CDR3 protein as one record, lacking DNA. The specimen's table records 400,000 to 500,000 distinct CDR3 sequences. Overall study findings and caveats: Especially with disease activity, IBD patients had fewer clonotypes in common with others than healthy twins did. In patient repertoires, differing immunosuppressive treatments may have added some variability.

About this clonotype itself: Its antigen is unknown.

The specimen was blood. The V gene is TRBV27, the J gene TRBJ2-3; the TCRdb call, TRBD2, lacks DNA for checking. The TCR sequence derives from a human donor with ulcerative colitis or Crohn's disease, or a healthy co-twin of an affected twin (not recorded which). CDR3 region: CASAQLAGGGDTQYF.